This TCR beta chain was sequenced for a study of T cells in Graves' hyperthyroidism and ophthalmopathy. Notes on the study in general: Ophthalmopathy was model-predicted a median about 7.1 months pre-onset. The majority of expanded thyroid clonotypes above 0.001 also appeared in blood.

This clonotype was seen a few times. Its antigen remains unknown. Among ophthalmopathy patients, the Clinical Activity Score reached at least 3, the NOSPECS grade reached at least 4, and duration remained under 3 months. Patients with uncontrolled infections, other autoimmune diseases, pregnancy or lactation were excluded. TCR beta CDR3 regions were amplified from RNA transcripts. A first-round RT-PCR of the TCR CDR3 used the HTBI primer set. TCRdb independently ran MiXCR on the multiplex PCR reads; one entry per CDR3 protein. The sample holds about 640,000 distinct CDR3 sequences; about 14% are singletons and the top ten take approximately 12%. This CDR3 comprises 13 residues. Trimming pared 0 bases from V and 13 bases from J, leaving 15 bases between. Germline CDR1 reads LGHNA; CDR2 reads YSLEER.

The sequenced sample consisted of blood. The rearrangement joins TRBV4-3 to TRBJ2-5; D gene uncertain. The receptor was derived from a woman between 45 and 60 years old with Graves' ophthalmopathy. The CDR3 spells CASSQDKEGKRYF. CDR3 sequence (DNA): TGCGCCAGCAGCCAAGACAAAGAAGGAAAGAGGTACTTC.